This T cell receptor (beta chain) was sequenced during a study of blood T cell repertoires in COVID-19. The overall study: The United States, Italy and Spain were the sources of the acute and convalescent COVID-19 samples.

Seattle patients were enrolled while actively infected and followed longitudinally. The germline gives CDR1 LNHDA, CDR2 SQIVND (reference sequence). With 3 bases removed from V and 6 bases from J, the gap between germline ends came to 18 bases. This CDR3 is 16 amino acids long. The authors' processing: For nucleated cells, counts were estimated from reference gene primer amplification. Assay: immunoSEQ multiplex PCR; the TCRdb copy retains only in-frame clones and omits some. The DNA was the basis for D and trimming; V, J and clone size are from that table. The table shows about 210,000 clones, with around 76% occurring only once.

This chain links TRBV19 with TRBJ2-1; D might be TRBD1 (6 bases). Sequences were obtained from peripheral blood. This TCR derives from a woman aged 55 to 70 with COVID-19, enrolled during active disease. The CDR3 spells CASSMIGGQKANEQFF. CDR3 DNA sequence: TGTGCCAGTAGTATGATAGGCGGACAGAAAGCCAATGAGCAGTTCTTC.